A selection of T cell receptor beta chains follows, all from one sample in a study of Graves' ophthalmopathy and Graves' hyperthyroidism. One entry per CDR3 protein results from TCRdb running MiXCR on the multiplex PCR reads. Of 150,000 to 200,000 distinct CDR3 sequences in the sample, roughly two fifths were seen once. Sequenced: peripheral blood. These receptors all stem from a man aged 25 to 40 with Graves' ophthalmopathy. The CDR3 runs from the conserved cysteine through the conserved F or W. A D gene is named only where the DNA matches it firmly. Only part of the rows carry a size: once, few, many, or a class if the clone is expanded.

size	D	V	J	CDR3	DNA
.	.	TRBV20-1	TRBJ2-5	CSASTRQAQSETQYF	TGCAGTGCTAGCACCCGACAGGCCCAGTCAGAGACCCAGTACTTC
many	TRBD2	TRBV29-1	TRBJ2-7	CSVDTGGGEQYF	TGCAGCGTTGATACGGGAGGAGGTGAGCAGTACTTC
many	.	TRBV12-3/TRBV12-4	TRBJ1-4	CASSLQSGGEKLFF	TGTGCCAGCAGTTTACAGTCCGGGGGGGAAAAACTGTTTTTT
many	.	TRBV4-3	TRBJ1-2	CASSQGEDPTYGYTF	TGCGCCAGCAGCCAAGGCGAAGACCCTACCTATGGCTACACCTTC
.	.	TRBV20-1	TRBJ2-7	CSARGVYEQYF	TGCAGTGCTAGGGGTGTTTACGAGCAGTACTTC
many	TRBD2	TRBV28	TRBJ2-7	CASSLSRGLDRYEQYF	TGTGCCAGCAGTTTGAGCCGTGGACTAGACCGCTACGAGCAGTACTTC
once	TRBD1	TRBV9	TRBJ1-5	CASTTGTGNQPQHF	TGTGCCAGCACCACCGGGACAGGGAATCAGCCCCAGCATTTT
.	.	TRBV12-3/TRBV12-4	TRBJ2-5	CASSLAWASLETQYF	TGTGCCAGCAGTTTAGCGTGGGCATCGCTTGAGACCCAGTACTTC
.	.	TRBV6-2/TRBV6-3	TRBJ1-5	CASSPGANDNQPQHF	TGTGCCAGCAGCCCCGGGGCAAATGACAATCAGCCCCAGCATTTT
many	.	TRBV7-9	TRBJ1-2	CASSLAGTYYYGYTF	TGTGCCAGCAGCTTAGCCGGGACGTACTATTATGGCTACACCTTC
.	.	TRBV28	TRBJ1-2	CASSWRPYGYTF	TGTGCCAGCAGTTGGAGGCCCTATGGCTACACCTTC
many	TRBD2	TRBV6-2/TRBV6-3	TRBJ2-7	CASSYPGLAPSGYEQYF	TGTGCCAGCAGTTACCCGGGACTAGCGCCCTCAGGGTACGAGCAGTACTTC
.	TRBD2	TRBV24-1	TRBJ2-7	CATSDFLGGLYF	TGTGCCACCAGTGATTTCTTGGGAGGGCTGTACTTC
many	TRBD1	TRBV29-1	TRBJ1-2	CSVEARQGAFNYGYTF	TGCAGCGTTGAAGCCAGACAGGGGGCCTTTAACTATGGCTACACCTTC
.	TRBD2	TRBV27	TRBJ2-5	CASSFGRAQYF	TGTGCCAGCAGTTTCGGGAGGGCCCAGTACTTC
many	.	TRBV6-5	TRBJ2-5	CASSYLGRQETQYF	TGTGCCAGCAGTTACCTTGGGCGCCAAGAGACCCAGTACTTC
.	TRBD1	TRBV28	TRBJ1-5	CASSPGTGRNQPQHF	TGTGCCAGCAGCCCAGGGACAGGTCGCAATCAGCCCCAGCATTTT
few	.	TRBV6-1	TRBJ2-7	CASKKEYEQYF	TGTGCCAGCAAGAAGGAATACGAGCAGTACTTC
.	.	TRBV12-3/TRBV12-4	TRBJ1-5	CASSFRGGGGNQPQHF	TGTGCCAGCAGTTTTCGGGGTGGGGGAGGCAATCAGCCCCAGCATTTT
many	.	TRBV27	TRBJ2-5	CASSLTRPGAETQYF	TGTGCCAGCAGTCTGACAAGGCCGGGGGCAGAGACCCAGTACTTC
many	.	TRBV11-2	TRBJ1-1	CASSLGGTTGAFF	TGTGCCAGCAGCTTAGGGGGGACCACGGGAGCTTTCTTT
.	TRBD1	TRBV12-3/TRBV12-4	TRBJ2-7	CASSSGTGPRYF	TGTGCCAGCAGCAGTGGGACAGGGCCTCGGTACTTC
.	.	TRBV28	TRBJ1-5	CASSLGGHQPQHF	TGTGCCAGCAGTTTGGGGGGTCATCAGCCCCAGCATTTT
many	.	TRBV6-1	TRBJ1-5	CASSRSWQGRGQPQHF	TGTGCCAGCAGCAGGTCGTGGCAGGGAAGAGGCCAGCCCCAGCATTTT
many	.	TRBV19	TRBJ2-7	CASSIEAQRSSYEQYF	TGTGCCAGTAGTATAGAGGCCCAGCGAAGCTCCTACGAGCAGTACTTC
.	.	TRBV12-3/TRBV12-4	TRBJ2-7	CASRGTGSYEQYF	TGTGCCAGCAGGGGGACTGGGAGTTACGAGCAGTACTTC
.	TRBD1	TRBV6-2/TRBV6-3	TRBJ1-5	CASSRGQGVYQPQHF	TGTGCCAGCAGTCGGGGACAGGGCGTGTACCAGCCCCAGCATTTT
few	.	TRBV12-3/TRBV12-4	TRBJ1-2	CASSLGRFYGYTF	TGTGCCAGCAGTTTAGGCCGATTCTATGGCTACACCTTC
.	TRBD1	TRBV6-1	TRBJ1-5	CASSEEGQGGQPQHF	TGTGCCAGCAGTGAAGAGGGACAGGGAGGTCAGCCCCAGCATTTT
many	.	TRBV12-5	TRBJ1-1	CASGLQMNRDEAFF	TGTGCTAGTGGTTTGCAAATGAACAGGGATGAAGCTTTCTTT
many	TRBD2	TRBV12-3/TRBV12-4	TRBJ2-6	CASSLLIAGVPGANVLTF	TGTGCCAGCAGTTTACTAATAGCGGGAGTCCCCGGGGCCAACGTCCTGACTTTC
few	TRBD1	TRBV15	TRBJ1-2	CATSGLGGASANYGYTF	TGTGCCACCAGCGGATTAGGGGGCGCCTCGGCTAACTATGGCTACACCTTC
.	.	TRBV28	TRBJ1-2	CASSPRGRTYGYTF	TGTGCCAGCAGTCCTCGGGGACGGACCTATGGCTACACCTTC
.	.	TRBV6-2/TRBV6-3	TRBJ1-5	CASRPGGANQPQHF	TGTGCCAGCAGACCCGGAGGTGCCAATCAGCCCCAGCATTTT
.	.	TRBV20-1	TRBJ1-1	CSARLGNTEAFF	TGCAGTGCTAGATTAGGGAACACTGAAGCTTTCTTT
many	.	TRBV30	TRBJ2-2	CAWSVARSGELFF	TGTGCCTGGAGTGTAGCGCGTTCCGGGGAGCTGTTTTTT
.	TRBD1	TRBV7-9	TRBJ2-5	CASSWMTGGGETQYF	TGTGCCAGCAGTTGGATGACAGGGGGCGGAGAGACCCAGTACTTC
.	.	TRBV2	TRBJ1-2	CASSQKEDSDGYTF	TGTGCCAGCAGTCAGAAAGAAGACAGCGATGGCTACACCTTC
many	.	TRBV6-2/TRBV6-3	TRBJ2-7	CASSYSDVSNYEQYF	TGTGCCAGCAGTTACTCGGACGTTTCGAATTACGAGCAGTACTTC
few	.	TRBV6-2/TRBV6-3	TRBJ2-2	CASLAGELFF	TGTGCCAGCTTGGCCGGGGAGCTGTTTTTT
.	.	TRBV7-2	TRBJ2-5	CASSTRGAETQYF	TGTGCCAGCAGCACCAGAGGGGCCGAGACCCAGTACTTC
many	.	TRBV20-1	TRBJ1-5	CSANRLYSNQPQHF	TGCAGTGCCAACAGACTCTATAGCAATCAGCCCCAGCATTTT
many	.	TRBV25-1	TRBJ2-7	CASSEAGETGRNEQYF	TGTGCCAGCAGTGAAGCAGGGGAGACAGGTAGGAACGAGCAGTACTTC
many	.	TRBV5-1	TRBJ1-6	CASSPERQAYNSPLHF	TGCGCCAGCAGCCCGGAGAGACAGGCATATAATTCACCCCTCCACTTT
many	TRBD2	TRBV5-1	TRBJ2-5	CASSLGASGRQETQYF	TGCGCCAGCAGCTTGGGCGCTAGCGGGCGCCAAGAGACCCAGTACTTC
.	TRBD1	TRBV30	TRBJ1-2	CAWGGRTGGAYYGYTF	TGTGCCTGGGGGGGGCGGACAGGGGGCGCATACTATGGCTACACCTTC
.	TRBD1	TRBV6-1	TRBJ2-5	CASRRQGWGETQYF	TGTGCCAGCCGGAGACAGGGATGGGGAGAGACCCAGTACTTC
.	.	TRBV5-1	TRBJ1-1	CASSLIGGQAFF	TGCGCCAGCAGCTTGATTGGTGGCCAAGCTTTCTTT
many	.	TRBV19	TRBJ1-1	CASIGSLEAFF	TGTGCCAGTATAGGATCCCTTGAAGCTTTCTTT
.	TRBD1	TRBV12-3/TRBV12-4	TRBJ1-6	CASRGQGENSPLHF	TGTGCCAGCAGAGGACAGGGAGAAAATTCACCCCTCCACTTT
many	TRBD1	TRBV28	TRBJ1-6	CASRTSPGQGKSPLHF	TGTGCCAGCAGAACATCACCGGGACAGGGAAAATCACCCCTCCACTTT
many	.	TRBV7-3	TRBJ2-5	CASSPTGGSETQYF	TGTGCCAGCAGCCCCACCGGGGGTTCGGAGACCCAGTACTTC
.	.	TRBV6-5	TRBJ1-1	CASSWTKRNTEAFF	TGTGCCAGCAGTTGGACAAAAAGGAACACTGAAGCTTTCTTT